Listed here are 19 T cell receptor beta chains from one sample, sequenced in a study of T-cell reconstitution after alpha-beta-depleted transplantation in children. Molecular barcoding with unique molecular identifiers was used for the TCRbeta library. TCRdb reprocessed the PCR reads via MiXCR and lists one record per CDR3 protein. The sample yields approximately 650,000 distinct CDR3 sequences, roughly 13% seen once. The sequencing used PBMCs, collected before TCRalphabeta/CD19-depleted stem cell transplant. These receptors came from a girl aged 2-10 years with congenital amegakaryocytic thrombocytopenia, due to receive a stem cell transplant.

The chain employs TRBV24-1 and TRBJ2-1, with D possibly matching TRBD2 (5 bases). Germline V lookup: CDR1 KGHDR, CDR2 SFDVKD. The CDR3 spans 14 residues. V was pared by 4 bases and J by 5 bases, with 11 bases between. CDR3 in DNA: TGTGCCACCAGTGAAAACGGGAAACACAATGAGCAGTTCTTC. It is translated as CATSENGKHNEQFF.

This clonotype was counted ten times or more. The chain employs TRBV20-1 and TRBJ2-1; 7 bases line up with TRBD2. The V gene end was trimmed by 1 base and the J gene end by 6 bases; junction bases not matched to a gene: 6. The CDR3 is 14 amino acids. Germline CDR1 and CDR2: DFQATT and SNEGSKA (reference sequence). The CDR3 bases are TGCAGTGCTAGAGGGGAGGGAGGGGTCAATGAGCAGTTCTTC. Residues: CSARGEGGVNEQFF.

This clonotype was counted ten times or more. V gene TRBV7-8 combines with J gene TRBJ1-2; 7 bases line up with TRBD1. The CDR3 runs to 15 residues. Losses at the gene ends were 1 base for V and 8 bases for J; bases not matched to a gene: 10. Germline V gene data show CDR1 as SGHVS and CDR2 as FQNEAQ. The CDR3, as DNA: TGTGCCAGCAGCTTAGGGGGACAGCCTTCCTCAGGCTACACCTTC. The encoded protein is CASSLGGQPSSGYTF. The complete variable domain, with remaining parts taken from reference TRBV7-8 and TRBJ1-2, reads GAGVSQSPRYKVAKRGQDVALRCDPISGHVSLFWYQQALGQGPEFLTYFQNEAQLDKSGLPSDRFFAERPEGSVSTLKIQRTQQEDSAVYLCASSLGGQPSSGYTFGSGTRLTVV.

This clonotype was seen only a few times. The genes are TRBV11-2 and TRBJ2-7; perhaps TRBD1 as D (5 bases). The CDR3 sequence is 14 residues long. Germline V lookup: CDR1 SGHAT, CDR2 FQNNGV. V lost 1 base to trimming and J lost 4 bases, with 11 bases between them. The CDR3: CASSLVRRAYEQYF. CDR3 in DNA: TGTGCCAGCAGCTTAGTTCGCAGGGCTTACGAGCAGTACTTC. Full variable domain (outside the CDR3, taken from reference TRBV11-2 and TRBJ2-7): EAGVAQSPRYKIIEKRQSVAFWCNPISGHATLYWYQQILGQGPKLLIQFQNNGVVDDSQLPKDRFSAERLKGVDSTLKIQPAKLEDSAVYLCASSLVRRAYEQYFGPGTRLTVT.

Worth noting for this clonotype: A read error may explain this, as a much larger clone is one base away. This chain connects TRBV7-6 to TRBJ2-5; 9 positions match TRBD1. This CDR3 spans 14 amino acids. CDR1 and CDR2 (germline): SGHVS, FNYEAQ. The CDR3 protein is CASSPGTGMETQHF. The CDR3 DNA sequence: TGTGCCAGCAGCCCGGGGACAGGGATGGAGACCCAGCACTTC.

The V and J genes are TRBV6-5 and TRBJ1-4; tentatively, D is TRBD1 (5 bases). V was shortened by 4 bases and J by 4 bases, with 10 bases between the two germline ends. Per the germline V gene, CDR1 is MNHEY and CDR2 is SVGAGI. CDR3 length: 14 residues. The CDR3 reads CASSSAGYNEKLFF. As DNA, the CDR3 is TGTGCCAGCAGTTCAGCAGGGTATAATGAAAAACTGTTTTTT.

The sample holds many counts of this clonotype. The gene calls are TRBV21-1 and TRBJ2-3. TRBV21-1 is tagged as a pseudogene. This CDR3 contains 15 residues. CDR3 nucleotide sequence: TGTGCCAGCAGCTCTGAGGCCGCGACCGAGTATACGCAGTATTTT. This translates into CASSSEAATEYTQYF.

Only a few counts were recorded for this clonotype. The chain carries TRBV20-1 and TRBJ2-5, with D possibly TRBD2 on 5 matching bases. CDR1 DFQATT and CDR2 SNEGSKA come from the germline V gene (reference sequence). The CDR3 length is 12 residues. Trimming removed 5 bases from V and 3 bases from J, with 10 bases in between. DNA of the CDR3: TGCAGTGCTCAAGGACTCGAAGAGACCCAGTACTTC. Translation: CSAQGLEETQYF.

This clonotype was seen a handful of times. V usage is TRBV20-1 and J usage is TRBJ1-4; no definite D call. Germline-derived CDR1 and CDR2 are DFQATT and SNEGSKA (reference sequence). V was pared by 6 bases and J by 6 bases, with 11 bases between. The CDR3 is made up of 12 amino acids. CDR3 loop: CSAPDRDEKLFF. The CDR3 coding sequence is TGCAGTGCCCCGGACCGGGATGAAAAACTGTTTTTT.

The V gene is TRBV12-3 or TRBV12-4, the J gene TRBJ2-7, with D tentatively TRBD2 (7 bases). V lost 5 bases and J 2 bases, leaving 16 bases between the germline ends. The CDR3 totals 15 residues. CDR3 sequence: CASSRGGAGAYEQYF. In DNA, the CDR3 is TGTGCCAGCAGTCGTGGGGGGGCCGGAGCCTACGAGCAGTACTTC.

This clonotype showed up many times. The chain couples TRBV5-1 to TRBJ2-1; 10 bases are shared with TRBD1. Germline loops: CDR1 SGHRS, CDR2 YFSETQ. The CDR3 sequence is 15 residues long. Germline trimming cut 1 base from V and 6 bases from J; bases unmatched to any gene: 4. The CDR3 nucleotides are TGCGCCAGCAGCTTGTTGGGACAGGGGTTCAATGAGCAGTTCTTC. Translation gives CASSLLGQGFNEQFF.

The CDR3 nucleotides read TGTGCCAGCAGCCTTCGGACCCCCTACAATGAGCAGTTCTTC. It yields the protein CASSLRTPYNEQFF. V and J are TRBV3-1 and TRBJ2-1; D unclear. V gave up 4 bases and J gave up 2 bases, with 9 bases separating them. Germline CDR1 LGHDT, CDR2 YNNKEL (reference sequence). This CDR3 has 14 amino acids.

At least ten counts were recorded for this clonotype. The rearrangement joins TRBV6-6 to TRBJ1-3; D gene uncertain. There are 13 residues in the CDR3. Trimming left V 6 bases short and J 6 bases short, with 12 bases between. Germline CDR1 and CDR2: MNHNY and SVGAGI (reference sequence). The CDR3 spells CASRSDTENTIYF. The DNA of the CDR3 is TGTGCCAGCAGGTCCGATACAGAAAACACCATATATTTT.

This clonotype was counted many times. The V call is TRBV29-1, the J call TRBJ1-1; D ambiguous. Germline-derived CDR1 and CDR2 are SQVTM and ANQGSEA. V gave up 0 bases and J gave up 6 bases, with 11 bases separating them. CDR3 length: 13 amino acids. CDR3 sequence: CSVEDTGVPEAFF. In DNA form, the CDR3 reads TGCAGCGTTGAAGACACCGGGGTCCCTGAAGCTTTCTTT.

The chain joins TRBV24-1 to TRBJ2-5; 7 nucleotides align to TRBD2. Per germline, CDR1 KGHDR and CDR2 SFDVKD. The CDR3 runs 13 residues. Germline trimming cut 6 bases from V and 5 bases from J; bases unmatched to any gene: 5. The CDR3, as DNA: TGTGCCACCAGTACGGCGGGAGAGGAGACCCAGTACTTC. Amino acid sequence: CATSTAGEETQYF.

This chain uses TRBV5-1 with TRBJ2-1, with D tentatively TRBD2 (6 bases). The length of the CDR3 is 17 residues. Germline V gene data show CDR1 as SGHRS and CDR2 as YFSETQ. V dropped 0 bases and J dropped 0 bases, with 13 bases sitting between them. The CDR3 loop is CASSLGETSYSYNEQFF. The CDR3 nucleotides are TGCGCCAGCAGCTTGGGCGAGACTAGTTACTCCTACAATGAGCAGTTCTTC.

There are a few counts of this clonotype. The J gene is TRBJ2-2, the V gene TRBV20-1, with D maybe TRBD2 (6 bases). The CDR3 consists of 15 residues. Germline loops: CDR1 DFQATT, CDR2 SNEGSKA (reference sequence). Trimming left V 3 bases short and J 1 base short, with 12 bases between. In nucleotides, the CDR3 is TGCAGTGCTAGGCCGGGACTGAAGAACACCGGGGAGCTGTTTTTT. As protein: CSARPGLKNTGELFF.

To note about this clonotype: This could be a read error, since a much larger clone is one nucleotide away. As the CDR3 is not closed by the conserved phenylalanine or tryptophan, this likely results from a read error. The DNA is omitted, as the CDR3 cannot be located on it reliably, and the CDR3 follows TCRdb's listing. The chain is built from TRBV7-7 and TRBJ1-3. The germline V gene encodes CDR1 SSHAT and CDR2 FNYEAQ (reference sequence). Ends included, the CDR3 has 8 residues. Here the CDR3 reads CASRTQWT.

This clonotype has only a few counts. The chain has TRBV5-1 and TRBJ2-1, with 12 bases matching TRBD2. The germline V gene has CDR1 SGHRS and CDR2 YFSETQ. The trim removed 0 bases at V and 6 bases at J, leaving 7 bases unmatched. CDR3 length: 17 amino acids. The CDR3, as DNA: TGCGCCAGCAGCTTGGAGACTAGCGGGAGAATGGGCAATGAGCAGTTCTTC. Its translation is CASSLETSGRMGNEQFF.